This T cell receptor beta chain was documented in a study of T cell responses to AZD1222 COVID-19 vaccine (dated by TCRdb to about 2021). Concerning the study at large: A total of 230 to 250 trial participants underwent TCR sequencing, of whom around 210 had received two doses of AZD1222 and some 25 had received two doses of the MenACWY control vaccine. Trial participants were enrolled by age into 18-55, 56-69 and 70-plus year subgroups, with roughly 150, 30 and 60 TCR-sequenced participants respectively. Broader findings and caveats from the paper: Most participants were white British and females outnumbered males, and the authors suggested that clonal diversity may have been underestimated. Spike-specific TCR breadth and depth rose significantly after two AZD1222 doses compared with day 0 and with MenACWY recipients. Only a handful of AZD1222 recipients were SARS-CoV-2 seropositive at baseline, limiting conclusions about previously exposed vaccinees. Because no samples from the day 14 peak response were available, repertoires could be characterized only after the peak T cell response. Vaccine-associated CD4 TCRs spanned the whole spike protein, with dominant responses in regions 160-218 and 743-854. The 56-69-year group was small, and its depth increase did not reach significance, likely because of low power. Reportedly, close to half of the unique spike-specific TCRs recognized epitopes lying outside the regions that are mutated in the B.1.351 and B.1.1.7 variants.

A note on this clone: There is no known antigen for this receptor. No clone much larger than this one lies a single base away; base qualities are absent.

The CDR3 regions of human TCRbeta chains were analyzed by immunosequencing. The study's processing was this. Repertoire TCRs were checked for matches against a reference library of SARS-CoV-2-specific TCRs that had been generated using the MIRA antigen-specificity platform. Breadth was defined as the fraction of unique TCRs that were SARS-CoV-2-associated, and depth was defined as the fraction of total T cells that were SARS-CoV-2-associated. Using the MIRA data, every spike-specific TCR was mapped to the spike region that the TCR reacted to and assigned to either a CD4 or a CD8 class. Log10-transformed breadth and depth values were compared by one-way ANOVA with Sidak's multiple comparisons tests. TCRdb retrieved this table from immuneACCESS and kept in-frame rearrangements only. Not all clones are present; in checked studies, unresolved V genes account for under half, and no reason is known for the remainder. V and J calls and clone size are those listed in that table; D and trimming were worked out from the DNA. The sample table lists about 140,000 clones, approximately 90% of them with a count of one. The ten most abundant clones make up 2.5% to 4% of the sample.

Measured from the cysteine to the phenylalanine, the CDR3 is 15 residues long. Here the CDR3 DNA is all that survives: 45 bases in frame from base 1. The germline V gene (reference sequence) supplies CDR1 LGHDT and CDR2 YNNKEL. Trimming costs V 1 base and J 4 bases, and their ends lie 10 bases apart. According to the study, the label for this sample's time point signals: about 28 days (+/-7) after the second vaccine dose. AZD1222 recipients with second doses at about 4 weeks or about 12 weeks were pooled, because spike-specific TCR depth and breadth did not differ between schedules. Vaccinee samples came from UK trials COV001 and COV002, including a single-blind randomized controlled phase 2/3 trial of AZD1222 (ChAdOx1 nCoV-19) in healthy adults. For TCRbeta chain sequencing, PBMC samples from trial participants were taken at day 0 and at day 28 after the second dose.

The sample was peripheral blood, taken 28 days after the second AZD1222 dose. The clonotype was recovered from an adult who received the AZD1222 COVID-19 vaccine. Rearrangement joined TRBV3-1 (or the pseudogene TRBV3-2) to TRBJ1-4, with TRBD1 perhaps the D gene, on 6 matching bases. The DNA sequence follows: TGTGCCAGCAGCCAAGCCGGGACACTTAATGAAAAACTGTTTTTT. This yields the protein CASSQAGTLNEKLFF.